This TCR beta chain comes out of a study of blood T cell repertoires in COVID-19. The overall study: Acute and convalescent COVID-19 samples came from the United States, Italy and Spain. Sample material is recorded as cDNA or gDNA derived from T cells, B-cell-depleted T cells, or PBMCs.

Clones were sequenced by immunoSEQ multiplex PCR, and TCRdb holds only the in-frame ones, with some missing. Among roughly 70,000 clones listed, over 75% were seen once. The CDR3 consists of 15 residues. Germline values: CDR1 MNHEY, CDR2 SVGAGI. With 0 bases removed from V and 1 base from J, the gap between germline ends came to 6 bases. This clone has a single count. This sequence joins TRBV6-5 and TRBJ2-2; D remains ambiguous. The sequence was obtained from a man in his 70s with acute or convalescent COVID-19. The sample was peripheral blood. CDR3 in DNA: TGTGCCAGCAGTTACTCGACACTGAACACCGGGGAGCTGTTTTTT. It is translated as CASSYSTLNTGELFF.